The rows below give T cell receptor beta chains drawn from one sample of a study of T cells expressing NK-cell markers. TCRdb reprocessed the 5' RACE reads and keeps a single row for each CDR3 protein, giving no DNA. This sample lists 140,000 or so distinct CDR3 sequences; its ten largest clones have around 12%. The sample comprised blood T cells: a sorted CD56 or NKG2C T cell subset, CD4+ or CD8+ T cells, or bulk PBMC T cells (not recorded which). These receptor sequences come from a young man in good health. CDR3s include the opening cysteine and the closing phenylalanine or tryptophan.

J: TRBJ2-2
V: TRBV6-4
CDR3: CASSEKPTGELFF

J: TRBJ1-5
V: TRBV20-1
CDR3: CSANDGNYQPQHF

J: TRBJ1-4
V: TRBV29-1
CDR3: CSVEGGEKLFF

J: TRBJ1-4
V: TRBV7-8
CDR3: CASSSGGTFNEKLFF

J: TRBJ1-1
V: TRBV15
CDR3: CATSVSPGMNTEAFF

J: TRBJ2-1
V: TRBV29-1
CDR3: CSVDVAGPNEQFF

J: TRBJ2-7
V: TRBV20-1
CDR3: CSASIAGVEQYF

J: TRBJ2-7
V: TRBV4-2
CDR3: CASSLVGTSDEQYF

J: TRBJ2-1
V: TRBV4-1
CDR3: CASSQVQGSSSYNEQFF

J: TRBJ2-1
V: TRBV7-9
CDR3: CASSLTSGLTGNEQFF

J: TRBJ2-1
V: TRBV7-6
CDR3: CASSSIATPYNEQFF

J: TRBJ2-5
V: TRBV12-3/TRBV12-4
CDR3: CASRGGVLETQYF

J: TRBJ2-1
V: TRBV27
CDR3: CASGTPGTLGHGFF

J: TRBJ2-2
V: TRBV6-1
CDR3: CASSPTGMAGELFF

J: TRBJ2-2
V: TRBV5-1
CDR3: CASSLGLAETGPGELFF

J: TRBJ2-7
V: TRBV28
CDR3: CASSPRTSGSGYEQYF

J: TRBJ2-7
V: TRBV20-1
CDR3: CSATNDPGGNYEQYF

J: TRBJ2-7
V: TRBV20-1
CDR3: CSAIWLPTYEQYF

J: TRBJ2-5
V: TRBV19
CDR3: CASSDPLQGEKARETQYF

J: TRBJ2-1
V: TRBV20-1
CDR3: CSAPGGDRTWAISYNEQFF

J: TRBJ2-1
V: TRBV19
CDR3: CASSISALGLEQFF

J: TRBJ2-1
V: TRBV4-2
CDR3: CASSQDFVGTSGGNEQFF

J: TRBJ2-1
V: TRBV7-9
CDR3: CASSLSRISVNEQFF

J: TRBJ2-2
V: TRBV6-1
CDR3: CASLRSGTGELFF

J: TRBJ2-1
V: TRBV12-3/TRBV12-4
CDR3: CASSAGQELYNEQFF

J: TRBJ2-7
V: TRBV27
CDR3: CASSSGDSYEQYF

J: TRBJ2-3
V: TRBV20-1
CDR3: CSASLSRDFTDTQYF

J: TRBJ2-5
V: TRBV20-1
CDR3: CSALEPFEETQYF

J: TRBJ1-2
V: TRBV19
CDR3: CASSIGGQASGYTF

J: TRBJ2-1
V: TRBV29-1
CDR3: CSVEVGASGGPRSPSYNEQFF

J: TRBJ2-5
V: TRBV9
CDR3: CASSVGYRDETQYF

J: TRBJ2-5
V: TRBV11-2
CDR3: CASSLVWGGETQYF

J: TRBJ1-3
V: TRBV7-8
CDR3: CASSLGAGASGNTIYF

J: TRBJ1-1
V: TRBV7-9
CDR3: CASRNRDRVNTEAFF

J: TRBJ1-1
V: TRBV9
CDR3: CASSVFAGGNTEAFF

J: TRBJ2-1
V: TRBV20-1
CDR3: CSATREWGLNEQFF

J: TRBJ2-1
V: TRBV23-1
CDR3: CASNRRTSGRNEQFF

J: TRBJ2-7
V: TRBV28
CDR3: CASNSGLAGDEQYF

J: TRBJ2-3
V: TRBV6-5
CDR3: CASSYFRGTGGDTQYF